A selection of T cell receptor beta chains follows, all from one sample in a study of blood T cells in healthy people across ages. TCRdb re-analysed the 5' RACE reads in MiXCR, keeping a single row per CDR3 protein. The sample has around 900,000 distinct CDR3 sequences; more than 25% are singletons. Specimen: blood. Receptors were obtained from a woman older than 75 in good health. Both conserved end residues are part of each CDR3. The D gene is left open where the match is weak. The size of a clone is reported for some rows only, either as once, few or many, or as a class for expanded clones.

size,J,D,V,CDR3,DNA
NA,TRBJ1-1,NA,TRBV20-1,CSARGQSNTEAFF,TGCAGTGCTAGAGGACAGTCTAACACTGAAGCTTTCTTT
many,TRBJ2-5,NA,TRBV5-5,CASSSPLGGETQYF,TGTGCCAGCAGCTCCCCACTAGGCGGAGAGACCCAGTACTTC
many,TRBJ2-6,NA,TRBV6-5,CASSYQSAVSGANVLTF,TGTGCCAGCAGTTACCAATCGGCCGTGTCTGGGGCCAACGTCCTGACTTTC
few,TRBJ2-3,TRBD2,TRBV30,CAWSVLLAGRTDTQYF,TGTGCCTGGAGTGTACTACTAGCGGGGCGCACAGATACGCAGTATTTT
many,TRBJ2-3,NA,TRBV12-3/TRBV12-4,CASTGNTDTDTQYF,TGTGCCAGCACAGGTAACACGGACACAGATACGCAGTATTTT
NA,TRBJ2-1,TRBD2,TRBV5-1,CASSPGLAGERFYNEQFF,TGCGCCAGCAGTCCCGGACTAGCGGGAGAAAGATTTTACAATGAGCAGTTCTTC
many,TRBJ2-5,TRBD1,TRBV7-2,CASSLAKQGYQETQYF,TGTGCCAGCAGCTTAGCGAAACAGGGGTACCAAGAGACCCAGTACTTC
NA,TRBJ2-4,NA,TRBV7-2,CASSLPLGEQYF,TGTGCCAGCAGCTTGCCCCTGGGGGAGCAGTACTTC
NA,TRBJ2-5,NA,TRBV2,CASTMEETQYF,TGTGCCAGCACTATGGAAGAGACCCAGTACTTC
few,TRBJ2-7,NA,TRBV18,CASSPTSTEQYF,TGTGCCAGCTCACCAACCAGCACCGAGCAGTACTTC
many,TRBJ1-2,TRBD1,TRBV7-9,CASSVDRGVYGYTF,TGTGCCAGCAGCGTTGACAGGGGGGTCTATGGCTACACCTTC
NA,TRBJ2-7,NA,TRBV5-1,CASSPQGHYEQYF,TGCGCCAGCAGCCCACAGGGACACTACGAGCAGTACTTC
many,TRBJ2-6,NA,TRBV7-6,CASSLDLREVSGANVLTF,TGTGCCAGCAGCTTAGATCTCCGAGAGGTCTCTGGGGCCAACGTCCTGACTTTC
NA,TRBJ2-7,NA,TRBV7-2,CASSPRGGMEQYF,TGTGCCAGCAGCCCGAGGGGGGGTATGGAGCAGTACTTC
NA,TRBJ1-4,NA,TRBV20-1,CGAKKGLTSEKLFF,TGCGGTGCTAAGAAGGGATTGACTAGTGAAAAACTGTTTTTT
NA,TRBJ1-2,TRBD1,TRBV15,CATSRTRDRGDGYTF,TGTGCCACCAGCCGAACCCGGGACAGGGGCGATGGCTACACCTTC
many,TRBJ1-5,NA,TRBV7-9,CASSPQSNQPQHF,TGTGCCAGCAGCCCACAGAGCAATCAGCCCCAGCATTTT
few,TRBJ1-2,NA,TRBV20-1,CRASSSGFGYTF,TGCAGGGCTAGTAGTTCGGGGTTCGGCTACACCTTC
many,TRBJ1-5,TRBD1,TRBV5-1,CASSIGDSSNQPQHF,TGCGCCAGCAGCATAGGGGACAGTAGCAATCAGCCCCAGCATTTT
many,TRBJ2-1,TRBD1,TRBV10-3,CAISEPGQGGNEQFF,TGTGCCATCAGTGAGCCGGGACAGGGTGGAAATGAGCAGTTCTTC
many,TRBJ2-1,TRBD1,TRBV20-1,CSARDLDRGLSDEQFF,TGCAGTGCTAGAGATCTGGACAGGGGGCTTTCGGATGAGCAGTTCTTC
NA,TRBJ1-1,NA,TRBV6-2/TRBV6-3,CASSYRVANTEAFF,TGTGCCAGCAGTTACCGGGTAGCGAACACTGAAGCTTTCTTT
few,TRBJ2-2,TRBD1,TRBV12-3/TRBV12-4,CAITGTGNTGELFF,TGTGCCATAACCGGGACAGGGAACACCGGGGAGCTGTTTTTT
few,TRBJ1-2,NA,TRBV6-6,CASSYSGRYYGYTF,TGTGCCAGCAGTTACTCGGGCAGATACTATGGCTACACCTTC
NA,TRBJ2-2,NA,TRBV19,CASTGFINTGELFF,TGTGCCAGTACAGGGTTTATTAACACCGGGGAGCTGTTTTTT
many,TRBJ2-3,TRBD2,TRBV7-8,CASSPIAGPAGGDTQYF,TGTGCCAGCAGCCCGATAGCGGGGCCCGCAGGTGGAGATACGCAGTATTTT
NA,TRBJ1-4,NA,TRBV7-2,CASSLGYGSANEKLFF,TGTGCCAGCAGCTTAGGCTATGGGTCCGCTAATGAAAAACTGTTTTTT
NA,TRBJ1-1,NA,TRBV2,CASSGPIGNTEAFF,TGTGCCAGCAGTGGACCTATCGGGAACACTGAAGCTTTCTTT
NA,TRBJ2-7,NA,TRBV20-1,CSARDVDLSYEQYF,TGCAGTGCTAGAGATGTTGATCTTAGCTACGAGCAGTACTTC
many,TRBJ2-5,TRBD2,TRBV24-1,CATSATSGGAVETQYF,TGTGCCACCAGTGCTACTAGCGGGGGGGCAGTGGAGACCCAGTACTTC
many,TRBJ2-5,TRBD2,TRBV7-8,CASSIGTTQETQYF,TGTGCCAGCAGCATCGGGACTACCCAAGAGACCCAGTACTTC
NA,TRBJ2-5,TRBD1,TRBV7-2,CASSLTGQGIETQYF,TGTGCCAGCAGCTTAACTGGACAGGGAATCGAGACCCAGTACTTC
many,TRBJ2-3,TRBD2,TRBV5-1,CASSLGGGAADTQYF,TGTGCCAGCAGCTTAGGCGGGGGGGCCGCAGATACGCAGTATTTT
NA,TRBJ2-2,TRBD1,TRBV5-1,CASRSPPGQGTTGELFF,TGCGCCAGCAGGTCCCCGCCGGGACAGGGGACCACCGGGGAGCTGTTTTTT
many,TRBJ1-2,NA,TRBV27,CASSLEGTSYGYTF,TGTGCCAGCAGTTTAGAGGGTACCTCTTATGGCTACACCTTC
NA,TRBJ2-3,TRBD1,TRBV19,CASRDRGKADTQYF,TGTGCCAGTAGGGACAGGGGGAAGGCAGATACGCAGTATTTT
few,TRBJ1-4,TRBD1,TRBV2,CASSSEQGAPEKRFF,TGTGCCAGCAGTTCGGAACAGGGGGCGCCTGAAAAACGGTTTTTT
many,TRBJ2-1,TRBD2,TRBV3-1,CASSLSGGLYNEQFF,TGTGCCAGCAGCCTATCGGGGGGGCTTTACAATGAGCAGTTCTTC
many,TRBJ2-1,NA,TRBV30,CAWSVRGSLSYNEQFF,TGTGCCTGGAGTGTACGGGGCAGTCTCTCCTACAATGAGCAGTTCTTC
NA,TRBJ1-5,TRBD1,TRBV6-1,CASTDGTGVLSNQPQHF,TGTGCCAGCACCGACGGGACAGGGGTTTTGAGCAATCAGCCCCAGCATTTT